This T cell receptor beta chain derives from a study of blood T cell repertoires in COVID-19. In the study overall: Specimens from acute and convalescent COVID-19 originated in the United States, Italy and Spain. Sources were T cells, B-cell-depleted T cells, or PBMCs; the material itself was cDNA or gDNA.

Authors' data handling: Amplified reference gene primers provided the basis for estimating nucleated cell counts. The table came from immunoSEQ multiplex PCR; TCRdb's copy has only in-frame clones and leaves some out. That table furnishes V, J and clone size, whereas the DNA furnished D and trimming. The profile shows under 200,000 clones, about 86% of them singletons. This sequence was found in a man between 50 and 59 years old who had recovered from COVID-19. Sequencing was performed on PBMCs or T cells enriched from blood (not recorded which).

The CDR3 bases are TGTGCCAGTAGTCCCTCCGGGACTTTGACCCAGTACTTC. It encodes CASSPSGTLTQYF. This chain links TRBV19 with TRBJ2-5; D might be TRBD2 (6 bases). In germline, CDR1 is LNHDA, CDR2 SQIVND (reference sequence). The CDR3 covers 13 residues. Trimming took 5 bases from V and 7 from J, leaving 14 bases between them.